This T cell receptor (beta chain) was sequenced for a study of vaccination and CD4 T cells after COVID-19. Overall study: Median draw time for post-COVID samples was roughly 96 days post-diagnosis (range 35 to 161).

The treatment is: approximately 9-day PBMC culture with coronavirus spike peptide pools or control peptides (ViraFEST assay). Cultured CD4+ T cell DNA was sequenced using the Oncomine TCR Beta short-read assay. TCRdb passed the PCR reads through MiXCR, listing each CDR3 protein once. The sample carries just over 20,000 distinct CDR3 sequences, 43% recorded once. This CDR3 contains 14 residues. Trimming pared 1 base from V and 1 base from J, leaving 8 bases between. Germline lookup yields CDR1 SGHNT and CDR2 YYREEE (reference sequence). This clonotype was detected once. Its target is unknown. The input for sequencing was CD4+ T cells from blood, cultured in vitro, taken after SARS-CoV-2 vaccination. J is TRBJ1-1 and V is TRBV5-4; a possible D gene is TRBD1 (6 bases). This receptor was identified in a human donor who had recovered from COVID-19. The CDR3 here is CASSLNRANTEAFF. Here the CDR3 DNA reads TGTGCCAGCAGCTTGAACAGGGCGAACACTGAAGCTTTCTTT.